The 31 T cell receptor beta chains below all came from one sample that was sequenced in a study of siplizumab effects on memory and regulatory T cells. Only in-frame clones appear in the TCRdb table, and some are missing; sequencing was by immunoSEQ multiplex PCR. The sample consists of 99,000 or so clones, approximately 94% of them appearing once. Sequenced sample: CD4+ T cells sorted from blood. Receptors originate from a human donor in good health.

This clone was found once. The chain couples TRBV2 to TRBJ1-6, with a possible D match to TRBD1 (5 bases). V lost 8 bases and J 5 bases, leaving 16 bases between the germline ends. The length of the CDR3 is 15 residues. Germline V lookup: CDR1 SNHLY, CDR2 FYNNEI. The CDR3 loop is CASRGGRGNNSPLHF. CDR3 nucleotides: TGTGCCAGCCGCGGGGGTAGAGGCAATAATTCACCCCTCCACTTT.

The gene calls are TRBV7-8 and TRBJ2-1, with a tentative D call TRBD2 (5 bases). The V end was cut by 5 bases, the J end by 4 bases, with 12 bases between. The CDR3 extends over 14 amino acids. The V gene's germline CDR1 is SGHVS and CDR2 FQNEAQ. The CDR3 protein is CASSPSRRYNEQFF. DNA of the CDR3: TGTGCCAGCAGCCCTAGCAGGCGGTACAATGAGCAGTTCTTC. The full variable domain, rest sourced from reference TRBV7-8 and TRBJ2-1, is GAGVSQSPRYKVAKRGQDVALRCDPISGHVSLFWYQQALGQGPEFLTYFQNEAQLDKSGLPSDRFFAERPEGSVSTLKIQRTQQEDSAVYLCASSPSRRYNEQFFGPGTRLTVL.

V and J are TRBV5-4 and TRBJ1-3; perhaps TRBD1 as D (5 bases). With 0 bases removed from V and 3 bases from J, the gap between germline ends came to 13 bases. The CDR3 loop spans 16 amino acids. CDR1 and CDR2 (germline): SGHNT, YYREEE (reference sequence). The CDR3 loop reads CASSLDAAGLGNTIYF. DNA for the CDR3: TGTGCCAGCAGCTTGGATGCGGCAGGGCTTGGAAACACCATATATTTT.

V gene TRBV30 combines with J gene TRBJ1-6; TRBD1 matches at 8 bases. In germline, CDR1 is GTSNPN, CDR2 SVGIG (reference sequence). After removal of 8 bases from V and 7 bases from J, the junction contained 10 bases not matched to a gene. The CDR3 has 14 amino acids. The CDR3, as DNA: TGTGCCCAAAATCCCGGGACAGGAAATTCACCCCTCCACTTT. This sequence encodes CAQNPGTGNSPLHF.

This clone was picked up a small number of times. The V gene is TRBV7-2, the J gene TRBJ1-4; 7 bases match TRBD1. The CDR3 totals 15 residues. Germline loops: CDR1 SGHTA, CDR2 FQGNSA. V gave up 0 bases and J gave up 7 bases; unmatched junction bases: 5. CDR3 nucleotides: TGTGCCAGCAGCTTAGCACAGGGGTGGGGTGAAAAACTGTTTTTT. Amino acid sequence: CASSLAQGWGEKLFF. Together with reference TRBV7-2 and TRBJ1-4, the CDR3 gives the full variable domain: GAGVSQSPSNKVTEKGKDVELRCDPISGHTALYWYRQSLGQGLEFLIYFQGNSAPDKSGLPSDRFSAERTGGSVSTLTIQRTQQEDSAVYLCASSLAQGWGEKLFFGSGTQLSVL.

The rearrangement links TRBV4-1 to TRBJ2-3; no definite D call. Per the germline V gene, CDR1 is MGHRA and CDR2 is YSYEKL. This CDR3 contains 13 residues. Trimming took 3 bases from V and 6 from J, leaving 10 bases between them. The CDR3 DNA is TGCGCCAGCAGCCAGTTGTGGGGTGATACGCAGTATTTT. This translates into CASSQLWGDTQYF.

A single count supports this clone. J is TRBJ1-4 and V is TRBV6-6; D not certain. The CDR3 is 16 amino acids. Germline-derived CDR1 and CDR2 are MNHNY and SVGAGI (reference sequence). V dropped 2 bases and J dropped 6 bases, with 16 bases sitting between them. The CDR3 DNA reads as TGTGCCAGCAGTTACGCCGGACGGATCTGGTATGAAAAACTGTTTTTT. Protein: CASSYAGRIWYEKLFF.

A word on this clone: One end of the junction does not line up with germline, which may come from a read error. The J gene is TRBJ2-2, the V gene TRBV10-3, with 7 bases lining up with TRBD2. Germline V gives CDR1 ENHRY, CDR2 SYGVKD. The CDR3 contains 15 residues. The CDR3 DNA follows: TGTGCCAACAGTCGCGCGGGGGTGAACACCGGGGAGCTGTTTTTT. Translation gives CANSRAGVNTGELFF.

The chain joins TRBV5-1 to TRBJ2-3; D may be TRBD1 (6 bases). The germline CDR1 and CDR2 sequences are SGHRS and YFSETQ. This CDR3 spans 17 amino acids. The germline V and J ends were trimmed by 4 bases and 0 bases, with 18 bases remaining between them. The chain's CDR3 is CASSPGTQGPSTDTQYF. Written as DNA, the CDR3 is TGCGCCAGCAGCCCGGGGACCCAGGGGCCTAGCACAGATACGCAGTATTTT.

The V gene is TRBV7-3, the J gene TRBJ2-6, with 8 positions matching TRBD2. Germline CDR1 reads SGHTA; CDR2 reads FQGTGA. After removal of 5 bases from V and 0 bases from J, the junction contained 15 bases not matched to a gene. The CDR3 loop spans 20 amino acids. For the CDR3, the DNA is TGTGCCAGCAGCCCCCCCGCTACTAGCGGCCTAAACTCTGGGGCCAACGTCCTGACTTTC. This translates into CASSPPATSGLNSGANVLTF.

The gene calls are TRBV6-1 and TRBJ2-7; no clear D. This CDR3 has 14 amino acids. The V gene lost 3 bases and the J gene lost 1 base, with 10 bases spanning the gap. The germline gives CDR1 MNHNS, CDR2 SASEGT. The DNA for the CDR3 is TGTGCCAGCAGTGAGACTTTCCTATCCTACGAGCAGTACTTC. Its protein is CASSETFLSYEQYF.

This clone has only one observation. The chain joins TRBV18 to TRBJ2-3; 11 nucleotides line up with TRBD2. Per the germline V gene, CDR1 is KGHSH and CDR2 is LQKENI. J was trimmed by 6 bases and V by 3 bases; bases with no gene match: 8. The CDR3 has 16 amino acids. The CDR3 reads CASSPLAGGPGDTQYF. CDR3 nucleotide sequence: TGTGCCAGCTCACCTTTAGCGGGAGGGCCAGGGGATACGCAGTATTTT.

V usage is TRBV9 and J usage is TRBJ2-3; D may match TRBD1 or TRBD2 (5 bases each). The CDR3 length is 14 residues. In germline, CDR1 is SGDLS, CDR2 YYNGEE. Trimming stripped 1 base from V and 5 bases from J, with 11 bases between. CDR3 sequence reads: CASSVWGFRDTQYF. The CDR3 DNA reads as TGTGCCAGCAGCGTATGGGGGTTCAGAGATACGCAGTATTTT.

V usage is TRBV7-2 and J usage is TRBJ2-2; tentatively, D is TRBD2 (5 bases). From germline, CDR1 is SGHTA and CDR2 FQGNSA. Trimming cost V 5 bases and J 2 bases, with 15 bases left between them. The CDR3 has 16 residues. The CDR3 DNA reads TGTGCCAGCAGCCATCGACTAATACCTAACACCGGGGAGCTGTTTTTT. Encoded protein: CASSHRLIPNTGELFF.

The J gene is TRBJ2-1, the V gene TRBV2, with TRBD2 matching 9 bases. Germline CDR1 SNHLY, CDR2 FYNNEI. Trimming took 5 bases from V and 8 from J; bases not matched to a gene: 10. The CDR3 spans 15 residues. In DNA, the CDR3 is TGTGCCAGCAGTAAAGAGACTAGCGGTGATTATGAGCAGTTCTTC. Encoded protein: CASSKETSGDYEQFF.

The J gene is TRBJ1-6, the V gene TRBV6-6, with TRBD1 matching over 7 bases. Trimming cost V 4 bases and J 1 base; bases outside gene matches: 4. From germline, CDR1 is MNHNY and CDR2 SVGAGI (reference sequence). This CDR3 contains 16 residues. The chain's CDR3 is CASSLAGGSYNSPLHF. DNA of the CDR3: TGTGCCAGCAGTTTAGCAGGGGGATCCTATAATTCACCCCTCCACTTT.

The CDR3 DNA sequence: TGTGCCAGCAGCTGGGGCGGGTCGGTTTTTTTT. Encoded protein: CASSWGGSVFF. The chain uses TRBV7-9 and TRBJ1-4, with D perhaps matching TRBD1 (5 bases). V gave up 4 bases and J gave up 17 bases, with 14 bases separating them. Germline assignment: CDR1 SEHNR and CDR2 FQNEAQ (reference sequence). The CDR3 is 11 residues long.

The rearrangement links TRBV14 to TRBJ1-4; D is undetermined. Looked up from germline, CDR1 is SGHDN and CDR2 is FVKESK. This CDR3 region has 16 residues. The ends were cut back, 4 bases at V and 4 bases at J, with 16 bases in the middle. CDR3 in amino acids: CASSLIRGGINEKLFF. The CDR3 DNA follows: TGTGCCAGCAGCCTTATACGAGGTGGGATTAATGAAAAACTGTTTTTT.

The rearrangement joins TRBV7-2 to TRBJ2-2, with a weak D call TRBD1 (5 bases). With 3 bases removed from V and 6 bases from J, the gap between germline ends came to 14 bases. CDR3 size: 15 residues. Germline CDR1 and CDR2: SGHTA and FQGNSA. The CDR3 here is CASSLFRVGAGELFF. The DNA of the CDR3 is TGTGCCAGCAGCTTGTTCAGGGTAGGGGCCGGGGAGCTGTTTTTT.

The V call is TRBV5-1, the J call TRBJ2-3; 11 nucleotides align to TRBD2. Germline lookup yields CDR1 SGHRS and CDR2 YFSETQ. CDR3 length: 15 residues. The ends lost 4 bases at V and 4 bases at J; junction bases unmatched: 5. This chain's CDR3 is CASSPLAGVSDTQYF. In DNA, the CDR3 is TGCGCCAGCAGCCCACTAGCGGGAGTTTCAGATACGCAGTATTTT.

This clone was detected once. The rearrangement links TRBV4-2 to TRBJ2-7; TRBD1 matches 7 bases. The CDR3 has 16 amino acids. V was clipped by 4 bases and J by 3 bases; unmatched bases: 12. Germline V gene lookup returns CDR1 LGHNA and CDR2 YNFKEQ. The CDR3 reads CASSRKAGTVLYEQYF. The CDR3 DNA sequence: TGTGCCAGCAGCCGGAAAGCCGGGACAGTGCTCTACGAGCAGTACTTC.

This CDR3 is CASSLDLGGTNPDEQFF. The CDR3 DNA follows: TGTGCCAGCAGCTTAGATTTGGGGGGGACCAACCCAGATGAGCAGTTCTTC. The chain employs TRBV11-3 and TRBJ2-1; 7 nucleotides line up with TRBD2. The CDR3 has 17 amino acids. Germline V gene sequence: CDR1 SGHNT, CDR2 YENEEA. J lost 8 bases, V lost 0 bases, and 13 bases had no gene match.

This clone was recorded once. The same CDR3 arises from other DNA sequences in this sample as well. The chain links TRBV5-4 to TRBJ1-6; D may be TRBD1 (6 bases). From germline, CDR1 is SGHNT and CDR2 YYREEE (reference sequence). With 1 base removed from V and 1 base from J, the gap between germline ends came to 6 bases. This CDR3 spans 15 amino acids. The DNA for the CDR3 is TGTGCCAGCAGCTTGAGGGGGTCCTATAATTCACCCCTCCACTTT. It translates to CASSLRGSYNSPLHF.

The J gene is TRBJ2-5, the V gene TRBV21-1; the D segment call TRBD2 is taken from the table without a DNA check. TRBV21-1 is marked as a pseudogene. This CDR3 has 18 residues. Here the CDR3 reads CASSKEEASGGAGETQYF. DNA of the CDR3: TGTGCCAGCAGCAAAGAAGAGGCTAGCGGGGGGGCCGGAGAGACCCAGTACTTC.

The V gene is TRBV6-4, the J gene TRBJ2-5; TRBD1 might be the D (5 bases). Looked up from germline, CDR1 is MRHNA and CDR2 is SNTAGT. Trimming stripped 8 bases from V and 1 base from J, with 11 bases between. The CDR3 is 13 residues long. The CDR3 nucleotides are TGTGCCAGCGCGTCAGGGCCCCAAGAGACCCAGTACTTC. It yields the protein CASASGPQETQYF.

CDR3 DNA: TGCGCCAGCAGCCTTCTCAGGGCAACTAATGAAAAACTGTTTTTT. Protein sequence: CASSLLRATNEKLFF. The chain employs TRBV4-1 and TRBJ1-4; maybe TRBD1 (5 bases). CDR1 and CDR2 (germline): MGHRA, YSYEKL. V was trimmed by 4 bases and J by 0 bases, leaving 9 bases between them. The CDR3 spans 15 residues.

The CDR3 here is CASSQQGEVAEAFF. The CDR3 DNA follows: TGCGCCAGCAGCCAACAGGGGGAGGTCGCTGAAGCTTTCTTT. The chain has TRBV4-3 and TRBJ1-1, with 7 bases lining up with TRBD1. Looked up from germline, CDR1 is LGHNA and CDR2 is YSLEER. With V trimmed by 2 bases and J by 6 bases, 6 bases remained unmatched. This CDR3 contains 14 residues.

Concerning this clone: Germline is not matched at one junction end, which may reflect a read error. The rearrangement joins TRBV7-7 to TRBJ2-3; D is uncertain. CDR3 length: 13 amino acids. CDR1 and CDR2 (germline): SSHAT, FNYEAQ (reference sequence). The CDR3 reads CASSLSDTDTQYF. Written as DNA, the CDR3 is TGTGCTAGCAGCTTGAGTGACACAGATACGCAGTATTTT.

The chain links TRBV4-3 to TRBJ2-7; no clear D gene. CDR1 is LGHNA, CDR2 YSLEER, per germline. The V end lost 0 bases, the J end lost 4 bases, and 13 bases lay between the germline ends. There are 15 residues in the CDR3. The CDR3 sequence is CASSQEWIPQYEQYF. The CDR3 DNA follows: TGCGCCAGCAGCCAAGAGTGGATTCCGCAATACGAGCAGTACTTC.

The gene calls are TRBV6-5 and TRBJ2-7, with D perhaps TRBD1 (7 bases). Trimming shortened V by 5 bases and J by 9 bases, and 14 bases separated the two germline ends. This CDR3 is 12 amino acids long. The germline CDR1 and CDR2 sequences are MNHEY and SVGAGI. CDR3 sequence reads: CASSTNRGLQYF. The CDR3, as DNA: TGTGCCAGCAGTACCAACAGGGGACTGCAGTACTTC.

The chain has TRBV5-1 and TRBJ1-2, with D unresolved. V gave up 0 bases and J gave up 8 bases, with 11 bases separating them. From germline, CDR1 is SGHRS and CDR2 YFSETQ. The CDR3 covers 13 residues. CDR3 loop: CASSLAITGGYTF. For the CDR3, the DNA is TGCGCCAGCAGCTTGGCCATCACCGGAGGCTACACCTTC.